The 14 T cell receptor beta chains listed next were all sequenced from one sample in a study of blood T cell repertoires in COVID-19. Only in-frame clones appear in the TCRdb table, and some are missing; sequencing was by immunoSEQ multiplex PCR. The sample has under 50,000 clones, approximately 70% seen once. The sample taken for sequencing was peripheral blood. These receptors were taken from an elderly man with acute or convalescent COVID-19.

This clone was counted a single time. The genes are TRBV4-3 and TRBJ1-3; 7 positions match TRBD1. The V and J ends lost 0 bases and 2 bases, in that order; junction bases with no gene match: 7. The germline V gene has CDR1 LGHNA and CDR2 YSLEER. CDR3 size: 17 residues. CDR3 loop: CASSQDYGTAPGNTIYF. The CDR3 nucleotides are TGCGCCAGCAGCCAAGATTACGGGACAGCTCCTGGAAACACCATATATTTT.

V gene TRBV7-9 combines with J gene TRBJ1-5; TRBD1 matches 8 bases. The germline gives CDR1 SEHNR, CDR2 FQNEAQ (reference sequence). After removal of 5 bases from V and 2 bases from J, the junction contained 5 bases not matched to a gene. CDR3 size: 15 residues. The CDR3: CASSHGTGRNQPQHF. Here the CDR3 DNA reads TGTGCCAGCAGCCATGGGACAGGTCGCAATCAGCCCCAGCATTTT.

The count of this clone is one. The V gene is TRBV11-3, the J gene TRBJ2-1; weak D call: TRBD2 (6 bases). Trimming removed 5 bases from V and 2 bases from J, with 7 bases in between. This CDR3 region has 13 residues. The V gene's germline CDR1 is SGHNT and CDR2 YENEEA. CDR3 loop: CASSGEAYNEQFF. As DNA, the CDR3 is TGTGCCAGCAGCGGGGAGGCCTACAATGAGCAGTTCTTC.

The gene calls are TRBV7-7 and TRBJ2-3, with TRBD2 matching over 10 bases. The trim removed 1 base at V and 5 bases at J, leaving 9 bases unmatched. Germline V gene lookup returns CDR1 SSHAT and CDR2 FNYEAQ (reference sequence). The CDR3 sequence is 17 residues long. CDR3 in DNA: TGTGCCAGCAGCTTAGTTCCTAGCGGGAGTATATTAGATACGCAGTATTTT. Its translation is CASSLVPSGSILDTQYF.

The V and J genes are TRBV18 and TRBJ2-3; possibly TRBD2 for D (5 bases). CDR1 and CDR2 from the germline V gene are KGHSH and LQKENI. Trimming pared 6 bases from V and 4 bases from J, leaving 14 bases between. CDR3 size: 14 residues. The CDR3 DNA follows: TGTGCCAGCTCGCCCCTAAGCGGCGCAGATACGCAGTATTTT. Residues: CASSPLSGADTQYF.

This sequence joins TRBV5-6 and TRBJ1-2; TRBD1 might be the D (6 bases). Germline V gene lookup returns CDR1 SGHDT and CDR2 YYEEEE. The length of the CDR3 is 13 residues. Trimming cost V 0 bases and J 8 bases, with 11 bases left between them. The CDR3 coding sequence is TGTGCCAGCAGCTTGGGGGCAGGGGTCGGCTACACCTTC. Its protein product is CASSLGAGVGYTF.

V and J are TRBV30 and TRBJ1-4, with no clear D. The CDR3 runs 16 residues. CDR1 and CDR2 (germline): GTSNPN, SVGIG (reference sequence). V lost 0 bases, J lost 0 bases, and 11 bases lay in between. DNA for the CDR3: TGTGCCTGGAGTGTAGCGGGCCGAGCAACTAATGAAAAACTGTTTTTT. It encodes CAWSVAGRATNEKLFF.

This clone turned up a few times. The CDR3 sequence is CASSYSPAGGGAGKPYNEQFF. CDR3 sequence (DNA): TGTGCCAGCAGTTACTCCCCGGCTGGCGGGGGGGCGGGGAAACCATACAATGAGCAGTTCTTC. J is TRBJ2-1 and V is TRBV6-2 or TRBV6-3; TRBD2 matches at 9 bases. Per germline, CDR1 MNHEY and CDR2 SVGEGT. The CDR3 has 21 residues. V shed 0 bases and J 4 bases; nucleotides not matched to a gene: 19.

The chain carries TRBV7-9 and TRBJ1-2; D is undetermined. This CDR3 comprises 12 residues. CDR1 SEHNR and CDR2 FQNEAQ come from the germline V gene (reference sequence). Trimming shortened V by 1 base and J by 7 bases, and 7 bases separated the two germline ends. In DNA, the CDR3 is TGTGCCAGCAGCTTAGAATCAGGTGGCTACACCTTC. This gives the protein CASSLESGGYTF. Combining the CDR3 with reference TRBV7-9 and TRBJ1-2 gives the whole variable domain DTGVSQNPRHKITKRGQNVTFRCDPISEHNRLYWYRQTLGQGPEFLTYFQNEAQLEKSRLLSDRFSAERPKGSFSTLEIQRTEQGDSAMYLCASSLESGGYTFGSGTRLTVV.

The rearrangement links TRBV25-1 to TRBJ2-7; TRBD1 might be the D (6 bases). Germline CDR1 reads MGHDK; CDR2 reads SYGVNS. Trimming took off 5 bases at V and 2 bases at J, with 13 bases between the two ends. The CDR3 extends over 14 amino acids. The CDR3 is CASSPHRAAYEQYF. The CDR3 nucleotides read TGTGCCAGCAGTCCCCACAGGGCTGCCTACGAGCAGTACTTC.

V and J are TRBV7-8 and TRBJ1-6; 7 bases align to TRBD1. Germline CDR1 and CDR2: SGHVS and FQNEAQ. The CDR3 runs to 13 residues. Trimming removed 5 bases from V and 8 bases from J; junction bases left unmatched: 3. CDR3 residues: CASSPGGDSPLHF. In nucleotides, the CDR3 is TGTGCCAGCAGCCCAGGGGGTGATTCACCCCTCCACTTT.

CDR3 protein: CASSDSLAGDNEQFF. CDR3 nucleotide sequence: TGTGCCAGCAGCGACTCACTAGCGGGGGACAATGAGCAGTTCTTC. The chain recombines TRBV7-9 with TRBJ2-1, with 11 bases lining up with TRBD2. The V gene's germline CDR1 is SEHNR and CDR2 FQNEAQ (reference sequence). CDR3 size: 15 residues. Losses at the gene ends were 5 bases for V and 5 bases for J; bases not matched to a gene: 5.

The V call is TRBV29-1, the J call TRBJ2-2; TRBD1 matches 7 bases. CDR1 SQVTM and CDR2 ANQGSEA come from the germline V gene. Germline trimming cut 4 bases from V and 6 bases from J; bases unmatched to any gene: 5. The CDR3 runs to 13 residues. Here the CDR3 reads CSVVAQGAGELFF. The CDR3 coding sequence is TGCAGCGTTGTAGCCCAGGGGGCCGGGGAGCTGTTTTTT.

The V call is TRBV3-1 (or the pseudogene TRBV3-2), the J call TRBJ1-1, with 9 bases that match TRBD1. This CDR3 spans 14 amino acids. Germline CDR1 and CDR2: LGHDT and YNNKEL (reference sequence). With 3 bases clipped from V and 6 bases from J, the junction kept 5 bases outside the gene matches. The DNA for the CDR3 is TGTGCCAGCAGCCAGAGGGACAGGGAGGCTGAAGCTTTCTTT. It encodes CASSQRDREAEAFF.